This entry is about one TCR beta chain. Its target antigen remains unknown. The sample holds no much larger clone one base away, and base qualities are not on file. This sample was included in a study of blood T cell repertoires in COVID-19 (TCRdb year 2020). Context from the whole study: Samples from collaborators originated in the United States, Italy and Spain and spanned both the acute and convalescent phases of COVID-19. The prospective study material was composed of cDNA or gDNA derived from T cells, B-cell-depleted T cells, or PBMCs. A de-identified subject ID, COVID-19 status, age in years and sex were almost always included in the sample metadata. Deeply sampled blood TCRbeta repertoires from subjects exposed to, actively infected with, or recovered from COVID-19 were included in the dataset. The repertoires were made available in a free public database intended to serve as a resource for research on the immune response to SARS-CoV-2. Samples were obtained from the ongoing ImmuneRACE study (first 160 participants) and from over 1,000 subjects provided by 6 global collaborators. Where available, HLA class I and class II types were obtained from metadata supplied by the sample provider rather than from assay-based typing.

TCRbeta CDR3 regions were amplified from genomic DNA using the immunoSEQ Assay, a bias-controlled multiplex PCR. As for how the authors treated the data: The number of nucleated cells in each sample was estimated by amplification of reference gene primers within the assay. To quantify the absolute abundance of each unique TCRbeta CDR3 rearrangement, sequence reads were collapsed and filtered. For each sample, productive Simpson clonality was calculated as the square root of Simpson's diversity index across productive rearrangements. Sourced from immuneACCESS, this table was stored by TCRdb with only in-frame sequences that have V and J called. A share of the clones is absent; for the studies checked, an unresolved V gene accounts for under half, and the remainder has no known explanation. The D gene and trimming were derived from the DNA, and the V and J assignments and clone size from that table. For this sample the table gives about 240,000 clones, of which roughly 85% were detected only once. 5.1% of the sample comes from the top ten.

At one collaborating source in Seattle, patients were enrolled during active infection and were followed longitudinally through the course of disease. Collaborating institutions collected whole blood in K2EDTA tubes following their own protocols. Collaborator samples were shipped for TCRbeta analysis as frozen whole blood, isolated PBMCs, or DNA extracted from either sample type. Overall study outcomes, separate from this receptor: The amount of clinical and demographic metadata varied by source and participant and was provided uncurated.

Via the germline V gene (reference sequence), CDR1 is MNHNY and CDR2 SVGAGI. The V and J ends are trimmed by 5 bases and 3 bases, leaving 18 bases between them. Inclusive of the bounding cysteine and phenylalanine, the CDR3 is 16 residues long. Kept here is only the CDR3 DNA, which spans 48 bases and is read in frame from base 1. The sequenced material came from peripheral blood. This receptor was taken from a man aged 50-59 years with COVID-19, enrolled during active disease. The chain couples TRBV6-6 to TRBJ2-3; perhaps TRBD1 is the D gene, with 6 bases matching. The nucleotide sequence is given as TGTGCCAGCAGTCAGAGTCACAGGGTTGTGACAGATACGCAGTATTTT. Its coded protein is CASSQSHRVVTDTQYF.